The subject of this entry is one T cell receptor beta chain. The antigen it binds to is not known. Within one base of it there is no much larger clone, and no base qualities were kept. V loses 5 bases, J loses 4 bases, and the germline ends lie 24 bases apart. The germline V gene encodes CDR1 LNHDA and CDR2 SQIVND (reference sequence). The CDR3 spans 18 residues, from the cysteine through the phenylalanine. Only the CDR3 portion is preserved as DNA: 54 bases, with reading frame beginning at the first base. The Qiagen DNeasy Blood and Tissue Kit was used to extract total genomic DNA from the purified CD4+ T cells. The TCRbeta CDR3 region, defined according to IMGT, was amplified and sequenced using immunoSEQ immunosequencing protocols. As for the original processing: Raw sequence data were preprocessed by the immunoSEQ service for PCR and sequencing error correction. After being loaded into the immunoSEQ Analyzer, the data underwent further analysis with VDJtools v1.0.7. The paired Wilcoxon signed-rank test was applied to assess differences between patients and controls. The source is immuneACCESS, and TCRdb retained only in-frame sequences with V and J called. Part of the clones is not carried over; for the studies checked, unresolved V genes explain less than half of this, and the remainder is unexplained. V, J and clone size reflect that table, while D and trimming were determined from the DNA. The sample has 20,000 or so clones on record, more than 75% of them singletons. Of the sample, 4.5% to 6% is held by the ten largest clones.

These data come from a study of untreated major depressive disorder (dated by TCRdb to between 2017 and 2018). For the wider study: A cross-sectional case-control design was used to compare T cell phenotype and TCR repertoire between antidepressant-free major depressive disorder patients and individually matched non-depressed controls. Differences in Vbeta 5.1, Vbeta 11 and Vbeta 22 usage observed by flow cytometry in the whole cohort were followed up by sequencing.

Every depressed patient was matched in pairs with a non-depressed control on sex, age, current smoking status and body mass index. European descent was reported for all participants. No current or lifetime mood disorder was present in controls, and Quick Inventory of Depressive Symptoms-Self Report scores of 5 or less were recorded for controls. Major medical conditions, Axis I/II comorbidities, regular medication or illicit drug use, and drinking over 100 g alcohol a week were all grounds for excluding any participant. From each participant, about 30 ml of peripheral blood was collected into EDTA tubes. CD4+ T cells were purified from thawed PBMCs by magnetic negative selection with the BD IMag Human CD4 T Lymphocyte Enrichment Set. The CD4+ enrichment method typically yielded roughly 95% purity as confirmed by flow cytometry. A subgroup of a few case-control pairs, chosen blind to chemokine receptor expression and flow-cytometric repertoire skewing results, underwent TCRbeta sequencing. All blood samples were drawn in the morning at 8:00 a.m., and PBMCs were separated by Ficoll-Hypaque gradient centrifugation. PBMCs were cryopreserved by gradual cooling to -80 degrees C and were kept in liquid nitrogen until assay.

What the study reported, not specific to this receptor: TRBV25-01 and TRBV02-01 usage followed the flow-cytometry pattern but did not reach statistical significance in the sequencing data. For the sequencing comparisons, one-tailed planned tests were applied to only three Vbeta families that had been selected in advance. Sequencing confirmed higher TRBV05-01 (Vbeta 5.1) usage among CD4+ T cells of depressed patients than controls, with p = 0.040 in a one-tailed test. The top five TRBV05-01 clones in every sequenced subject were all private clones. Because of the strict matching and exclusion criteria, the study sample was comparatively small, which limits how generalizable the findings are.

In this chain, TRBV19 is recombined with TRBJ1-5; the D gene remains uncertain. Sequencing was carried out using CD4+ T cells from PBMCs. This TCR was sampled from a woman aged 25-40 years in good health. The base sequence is TGTGCCAGTAGTCACTTTTCTAGTGTGGGCCGAACTAATCAGCCCCAGCATTTT. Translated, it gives CASSHFSSVGRTNQPQHF.